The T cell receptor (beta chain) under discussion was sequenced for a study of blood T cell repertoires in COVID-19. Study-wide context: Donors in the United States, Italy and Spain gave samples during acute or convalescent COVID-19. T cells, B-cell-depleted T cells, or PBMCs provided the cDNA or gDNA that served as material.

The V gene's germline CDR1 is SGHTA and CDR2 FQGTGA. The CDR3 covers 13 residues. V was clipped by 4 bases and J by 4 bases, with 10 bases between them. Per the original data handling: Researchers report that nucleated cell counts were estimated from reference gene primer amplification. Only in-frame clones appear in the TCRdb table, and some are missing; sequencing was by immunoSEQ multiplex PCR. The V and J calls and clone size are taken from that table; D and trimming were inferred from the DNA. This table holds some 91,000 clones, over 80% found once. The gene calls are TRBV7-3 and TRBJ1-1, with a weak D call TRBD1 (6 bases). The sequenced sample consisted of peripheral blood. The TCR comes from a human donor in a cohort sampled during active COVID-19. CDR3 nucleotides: TGTGCCAGCAGCTGGGGGCTGGGCACTGAAGCTTTCTTT. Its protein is CASSWGLGTEAFF.